This is a list of T cell receptor beta chains from one sample in a study of T-cell reconstitution after alpha-beta-depleted transplantation in children. TCRdb reanalysed the PCR reads using MiXCR and keeps one entry per CDR3 protein. The top ten clones hold approximately 33% of a sample with almost 600,000 distinct CDR3 sequences, 27% of them seen once. Sequencing was performed on PBMCs, taken before TCRalphabeta/CD19-depleted stem cell transplant. The receptors come from a boy in the first two years of life with Wiskott-Aldrich syndrome, due to receive a stem cell transplant. Each CDR3 is given without its conserved first and last residue.

TRBV11-2,TRBJ2-5,ASRDPFGTAQETQY
TRBV5-1,TRBJ2-7,ASTEEGASYEQY
TRBV7-2,TRBJ1-6,ASSLEGARNNSPLH
TRBV10-3,TRBJ1-1,AISESTAPAEAF
TRBV20-1,TRBJ1-4,SARGARLNEKLF
TRBV12-3/TRBV12-4,TRBJ2-1,ASSLLSRNEQF
TRBV5-5,TRBJ2-3,ASSLALEDTQY
TRBV7-2,TRBJ2-7,ASSQSRPPWGEQY
TRBV9,TRBJ1-2,ASSVATGAGYGYT
TRBV4-2,TRBJ2-1,ASSRGGVDEQF
TRBV7-8,TRBJ1-2,ASSRTTGAYGYT
TRBV7-2,TRBJ2-1,ASSARGGNSYNEQF
TRBV5-1,TRBJ1-1,ASSESDRGWTEAF
TRBV28,TRBJ1-2,ASSLPGTSNYGYT
TRBV9,TRBJ2-7,ASSRTGGFYEQY
TRBV12-3/TRBV12-4,TRBJ2-1,ASNDPYNEQF
TRBV11-1,TRBJ2-6,ASSLLRTGAAAGANVLT
TRBV5-1,TRBJ2-2,ASSLVQGFGELF
TRBV7-2,TRBJ1-3,ASSLQTTGTGNTIY
TRBV27,TRBJ2-1,ASSFSGRASGNEQF
TRBV30,TRBJ1-5,AWSVGNQPQH
TRBV7-9,TRBJ1-2,ASSARGKDGYT
TRBV12-3/TRBV12-4,TRBJ2-5,ASREGLPQIQETQY
TRBV20-1,TRBJ2-1,SASSGRSPYNEQF
TRBV5-1,TRBJ2-5,ASSKAGTSPGTQY
TRBV5-1,TRBJ2-7,ASSLTPGVVRLY
TRBV20-1,TRBJ1-2,SAADTHYGYT
TRBV5-1,TRBJ2-7,ASTITGGFSYEQY
TRBV29-1,TRBJ2-5,SVGLGPQETQY
TRBV19,TRBJ1-3,ASSMPGITGNTIY
TRBV29-1,TRBJ2-7,SVELRNSYEQY
TRBV10-3,TRBJ2-2,AISAGTSGFYTGELF
TRBV5-5,TRBJ2-5,ASSLNRGYPGTQY
TRBV27,TRBJ2-1,ASIPRGTSGRILNEQF